This T cell receptor beta chain was sequenced for a study of blood T cell repertoires in COVID-19. The CDR3 sequence is 15 residues long. Looked up from germline, CDR1 is MDHEN and CDR2 is SYDVKM. V lost 3 bases and J lost 6, with 15 bases in between. The data were produced by immunoSEQ multiplex PCR, yet TCRdb's version contains in-frame clones alone and is incomplete. This table holds fewer than 85,000 clones, about 76% found once. In this sample, this clone turned up a few times. Sample: peripheral blood. This TCR came from a woman aged 80 or over with active or convalescent COVID-19. V gene TRBV28 combines with J gene TRBJ2-1, with D perhaps matching TRBD2 (7 bases). CDR3 in amino acids: CASSFTGGDGNEQFF. DNA for the CDR3: TGTGCCAGCAGTTTTACGGGGGGCGATGGCAATGAGCAGTTCTTC.